The next 17 T cell receptor beta chains were all read from a single sample in a study of shared clonotypes between healthy human individuals. Produced via immunoSEQ multiplex PCR; TCRdb's table is partial and in-frame only. The data contain fewer than 600,000 clones, 79% of them seen just once; the ten biggest clones take up approximately 13%. Input material: PBMCs. The receptors stem from a woman in her forties in good health. Some clones in this sample may be carry-over from other donors' samples.

The genes are TRBV10-3 and TRBJ2-3, with D possibly TRBD1 on 5 matching bases. Trimming took 4 bases from V and 2 from J, leaving 13 bases between them. This CDR3 comprises 15 residues. Germline lookup yields CDR1 ENHRY and CDR2 SYGVKD. The CDR3 DNA is TGTGCCATCAGTGTAGGGGTGGGGTTCACAGATACGCAGTATTTT. Protein: CAISVGVGFTDTQYF.

The chain employs TRBV11-3 and TRBJ2-3; D unclear. CDR3 length equals 16 residues. The V and J ends lost 1 base and 3 bases respectively, with 14 bases between them. CDR1 is SGHNT, CDR2 YENEEA, per germline. As DNA, the CDR3 is TGTGCCAGCAGCTTAGGTGGGCGGTCAGGTACAGATACGCAGTATTTT. Its protein product is CASSLGGRSGTDTQYF.

With regard to this clone: Relative to the germline gene, one junction end is altered; a read error may explain this. The CDR3 loop reads CASSSNLLRDRELGTQYF. The CDR3 DNA reads TGTGCTAGCAGCTCTAACCTTCTCCGGGACAGGGAGTTGGGGACCCAGTACTTC. This chain links TRBV7-7 with TRBJ2-5; TRBD1 agrees at 9 bases. This CDR3 comprises 18 residues. Germline V gives CDR1 SSHAT, CDR2 FNYEAQ (reference sequence).

This sequence joins TRBV27 and TRBJ1-2, with TRBD1 matching over 8 bases. The V gene's germline CDR1 is MNHEY and CDR2 SMNVEV (reference sequence). This CDR3 is built from 13 residues. After removal of 5 bases from V and 8 bases from J, the junction contained 7 bases not matched to a gene. In DNA, the CDR3 is TGTGCCAGCAGTGGTCCGACAGGGGACGGCTACACCTTC. Translating gives CASSGPTGDGYTF.

Only a few counts were recorded for this clone. The gene calls are TRBV5-1 and TRBJ2-3; TRBD2 matches at 10 bases. With 6 bases clipped from V and 2 bases from J, the junction kept 9 bases outside the gene matches. This CDR3 region has 16 residues. Germline assignment: CDR1 SGHRS and CDR2 YFSETQ. The CDR3 nucleotides are TGCGCCAGCAACCCATCACTAGCGGGATACACAGATACGCAGTATTTT. It translates to CASNPSLAGYTDTQYF.

V gene TRBV7-6 combines with J gene TRBJ2-1; 10 bases map to TRBD2. Germline loops: CDR1 SGHVS, CDR2 FNYEAQ. This CDR3 has 15 residues. The J segment lost 4 bases and the V segment lost 5 bases, leaving 5 bases of the junction unmatched. The CDR3, as DNA: TGTGCCAGCAGCGGAGGGACTAGCGAGTACAATGAGCAGTTCTTC. Protein: CASSGGTSEYNEQFF.

The rearrangement joins TRBV27 to TRBJ2-7; 10 bases align to TRBD2. J lost 2 bases, V lost 6 bases, and 4 bases had no gene match. Germline V gene sequence: CDR1 MNHEY, CDR2 SMNVEV (reference sequence). CDR3 length: 14 amino acids. The CDR3 region is CASSASGRAYEQYF. CDR3 sequence (DNA): TGTGCCAGCAGCGCAAGCGGGAGGGCCTACGAGCAGTACTTC.

This clone appeared a few times. This chain links TRBV28 with TRBJ1-1; no clear D gene. V was trimmed by 6 bases and J by 0 bases, leaving 11 bases between them. The CDR3 runs 14 residues. Per germline, CDR1 MDHEN and CDR2 SYDVKM. CDR3 bases: TGTGCCAGCAGCATTGACATCATGAACACTGAAGCTTTCTTT. Amino acids: CASSIDIMNTEAFF.

J is TRBJ2-7 and V is TRBV7-9, with 12 nucleotides matching TRBD2. This CDR3 contains 17 residues. CDR1 and CDR2 from the germline V gene are SEHNR and FQNEAQ (reference sequence). V trimming: 3 bases; J trimming: 2 bases; junction bases outside the gene matches: 8. DNA for the CDR3: TGTGCCAGCAGCTTCTCTTCTAGCGGGAGGGTTCCCTACGAGCAGTACTTC. Translated, it gives CASSFSSSGRVPYEQYF.

The V call is TRBV5-4, the J call TRBJ2-3; 7 bases map to TRBD2. With 3 bases clipped from V and 6 bases from J, the junction kept 7 bases outside the gene matches. The CDR3 is 14 amino acids. The germline gives CDR1 SGHNT, CDR2 YYREEE (reference sequence). This CDR3 is CASSSSGAGDTQYF. CDR3 DNA sequence: TGTGCCAGCAGCTCAAGCGGGGCGGGGGATACGCAGTATTTT.

The chain recombines TRBV20-1 with TRBJ1-1; weak D call: TRBD1 (5 bases). Germline assignment: CDR1 DFQATT and CDR2 SNEGSKA (reference sequence). The CDR3 length is 11 residues. V lost 5 bases and J 6 bases, leaving 10 bases between the germline ends. CDR3 loop: CSASGAAEAFF. CDR3 bases: TGCAGTGCTTCTGGGGCCGCTGAAGCTTTCTTT.

The rearrangement links TRBV6-1 to TRBJ1-5; tentatively, D is TRBD1 (5 bases). V lost 4 bases to trimming and J lost 3 bases, with 13 bases between them. Germline V CDR1 and CDR2: MNHNS, SASEGT. The CDR3 is 15 amino acids. The CDR3 nucleotides read TGTGCCAGCAGTGCGGGGGGGGAACCCAATCAGCCCCAGCATTTT. Translated, it gives CASSAGGEPNQPQHF.

The rearrangement joins TRBV29-1 to TRBJ2-1, with unresolved D. The CDR3 loop spans 13 amino acids. Germline CDR1 and CDR2: SQVTM and ANQGSEA. V was pared by 6 bases and J by 4 bases, with 13 bases between. The DNA for the CDR3 is TGCAGCGTCGCCGGGTCCTTATACAATGAGCAGTTCTTC. Translated, it gives CSVAGSLYNEQFF.

This chain connects TRBV10-2 to TRBJ1-1; perhaps TRBD1 as D (6 bases). Germline CDR1 reads WSHSY; CDR2 reads SAAADI. CDR3 length: 13 residues. V was clipped by 6 bases and J by 1 base, with 9 bases between them. Written as DNA, the CDR3 is TGCGCCAGCAGGCTAGGGGGGAACACTGAAGCTTTCTTT. This sequence encodes CASRLGGNTEAFF.

This clone showed up just a few times. The chain combines TRBV11-2 with TRBJ1-1; D is unclear. CDR1 SGHAT and CDR2 FQNNGV come from the germline V gene. Trimming removed 1 base from V and 3 bases from J, with 6 bases in between. CDR3 length: 13 residues. The CDR3, as DNA: TGTGCCAGCAGCTTAGCAGTCGACACTGAAGCTTTCTTT. This encodes CASSLAVDTEAFF.

The V gene is TRBV9, the J gene TRBJ1-2; no definite D call. CDR1 SGDLS and CDR2 YYNGEE come from the germline V gene. V gave up 0 bases and J gave up 0 bases, with 15 bases separating them. CDR3 length equals 17 residues. DNA of the CDR3: TGTGCCAGCAGCGTAGATTATACGTACAGCTCTAACTATGGCTACACCTTC. It translates to CASSVDYTYSSNYGYTF.

This rearrangement joins TRBV4-3 to TRBJ2-7, with D perhaps TRBD1 (6 bases). CDR1 and CDR2 (germline): LGHNA, YSLEER. The V and J ends lost 0 bases and 0 bases respectively, with 9 bases between them. The CDR3 loop spans 15 amino acids. In nucleotides, the CDR3 is TGCGCCAGCAGCCAAGAGGTGGGGGCCTCCTACGAGCAGTACTTC. The encoded protein is CASSQEVGASYEQYF.